The rows below give T cell receptor beta chains drawn from one sample of a study of OX40 agonist ivuxolimab in advanced cancers. TCRdb keeps only in-frame clones here, not all; method: immunoSEQ multiplex PCR. The sample has 35,000 to 55,000 clones, 80% seen once; the top ten hold roughly a tenth. Source: CD4+ or CD8+ T cells sorted from blood, taken in a trial of the OX40 agonist ivuxolimab. These receptors came from an adult with an advanced solid tumor such as melanoma, head and neck, liver or kidney cancer. The CDR3 runs from the conserved cysteine through the conserved F or W. A D gene is named only where the DNA matches it firmly. Size tells how often a clone was seen (once, few, many) or the class of an expanded clone, and some rows leave it out.

TRBD1	TRBV28	.	TRBJ2-2	CASSRPYTGAPGELFF	TGTGCCAGCAGTCGACCGTATACAGGGGCCCCCGGGGAGCTGTTTTTT
.	TRBV30	.	TRBJ1-3	CAWSVTWTFATGNTIYF	TGTGCCTGGAGTGTTACATGGACTTTCGCTACTGGAAACACCATATATTTT
TRBD1	TRBV28	once	TRBJ1-1	CASSGTAQDTEAFF	TGTGCCAGCAGTGGGACAGCTCAAGACACTGAAGCTTTCTTT
TRBD1	TRBV30	.	TRBJ1-1	CAWSGGQGGQNTEAFF	TGTGCCTGGAGTGGGGGACAGGGTGGTCAGAACACTGAAGCTTTCTTT
.	TRBV10-2	.	TRBJ2-1	CASSDPLGGSYNEQFF	TGCGCCAGCAGTGACCCCCTGGGGGGATCCTACAATGAGCAGTTCTTC
.	TRBV11-2	.	TRBJ1-2	CASSLSNGGGYGYTF	TGTGCCAGCAGCCTCAGCAACGGAGGGGGCTATGGCTACACCTTC
.	TRBV6-1	.	TRBJ1-1	CASSYIKSEAFF	TGTGCCAGCAGTTATATCAAATCTGAAGCTTTCTTT
TRBD2	TRBV5-1	.	TRBJ2-5	CASSLAGLAGPQETQYF	TGCGCCAGCAGCTTGGCCGGACTAGCGGGGCCCCAAGAGACCCAGTACTTC
.	TRBV18	.	TRBJ2-7	CASSPPEHEQYF	TGTGCCAGCTCACCACCGGAACACGAGCAGTACTTC
.	TRBV6-6	.	TRBJ2-5	CASSYGQGPQETQYF	TGTGCCAGCAGTTACGGGCAGGGCCCTCAAGAGACCCAGTACTTC
TRBD2	TRBV5-4	.	TRBJ2-2	CASSSPGRALGELFF	TGTGCCAGCAGCTCTCCCGGGAGGGCGCTCGGGGAGCTGTTTTTT
.	TRBV6-1	.	TRBJ2-7	CATSRTDQSYEQYF	TGTGCCACCTCCCGTACAGACCAGTCCTACGAGCAGTACTTC
TRBD1	TRBV7-7	.	TRBJ2-1	CASSHGQGPYNEQFF	TGTGCCAGCAGCCATGGACAGGGGCCCTACAATGAGCAGTTCTTC
.	TRBV4-1	.	TRBJ2-7	CASSRILRDKGYEQYF	TGCGCCAGCAGCCGGATATTAAGGGACAAGGGTTACGAGCAGTACTTC